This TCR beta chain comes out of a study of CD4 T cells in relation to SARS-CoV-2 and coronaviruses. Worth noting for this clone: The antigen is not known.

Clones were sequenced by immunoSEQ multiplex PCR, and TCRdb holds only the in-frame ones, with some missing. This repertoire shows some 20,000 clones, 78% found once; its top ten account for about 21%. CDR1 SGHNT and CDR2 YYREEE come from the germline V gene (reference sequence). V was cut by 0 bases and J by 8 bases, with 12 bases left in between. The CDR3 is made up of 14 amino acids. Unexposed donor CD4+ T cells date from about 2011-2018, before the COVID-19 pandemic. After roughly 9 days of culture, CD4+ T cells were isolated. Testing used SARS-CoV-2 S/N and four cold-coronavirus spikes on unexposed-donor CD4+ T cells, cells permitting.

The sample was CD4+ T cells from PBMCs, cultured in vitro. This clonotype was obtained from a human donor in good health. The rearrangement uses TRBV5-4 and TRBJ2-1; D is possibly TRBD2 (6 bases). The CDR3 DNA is TGTGCCAGCAGCTTGGCGGGAGTCGGGGATGAGCAGTTCTTC. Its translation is CASSLAGVGDEQFF.